The sequence of this TCR beta chain was determined in a study of early T cells in non-severe SARS-CoV-2 infection. Individual cDNA molecules were tagged with unique molecular identifiers, the study reported. TCRdb redid the calling of the 5' RACE reads with MiXCR, one entry per CDR3 protein. The data contain roughly 80,000 distinct CDR3 sequences, around an eighth of them singletons. Germline V gene sequence: CDR1 SGDLS, CDR2 YYNGEE. Trimming took off 0 bases at V and 4 bases at J, with 14 bases between the two ends. CDR3 size: 15 residues. Material for sequencing was whole blood. This chain joins TRBV9 and TRBJ2-7; no firm D call. This receptor was taken from an adult who was a healthcare worker with PCR-confirmed SARS-CoV-2 infection or an uninfected control (not recorded which). The CDR3 coding sequence is TGTGCCAGCAGCGTAGGCGCGGCCGAAAGTTACGAGCAGTACTTC. Its translation is CASSVGAAESYEQYF.